Detailed here is one TCR beta chain. Sequencing used immunoSEQ multiplex PCR; TCRdb keeps in-frame clones, though not all of them. The sample lists 9,900 or so clones, 90% seen once, with around 9.1% in the top ten. This sample stems from a study of blood T cell repertoires in COVID-19. Overall study: Spain, Italy and the United States supplied samples that represented acute and convalescent COVID-19. The analysed material was cDNA or gDNA that came from T cells, B-cell-depleted T cells, or PBMCs.

The V end lost 5 bases, the J end lost 1 base, and 14 bases lay between the germline ends. CDR3 length: 15 amino acids. The germline gives CDR1 SEHNR, CDR2 FQNEAQ (reference sequence). The TCR was taken from a human donor in a cohort sampled during active COVID-19. The sequencing sample was made of peripheral blood. The chain carries TRBV7-9 and TRBJ1-1; D gene ambiguous. CDR3 loop: CASSLREVENTEAFF. DNA for the CDR3: TGTGCCAGCAGCCTCCGTGAGGTCGAGAACACTGAAGCTTTCTTT.